This T cell receptor (beta chain) comes out of a study of blood T cell repertoires in COVID-19. Study in general: The samples span acute and convalescent COVID-19 from the United States, Italy and Spain. PBMCs, B-cell-depleted T cells, or T cells provided the cDNA or gDNA that made up the material.

Authors' processing steps: By means of reference gene primer amplification, nucleated cell counts were estimated. Profiling relied on immunoSEQ multiplex PCR, and the TCRdb table lists in-frame clones only, not all of them. The V and J calls and clone size come from that table; D and trimming were worked out from the DNA. The sample includes a few hundred thousand clones, 88% of them seen just once. The V end lost 1 base, the J end lost 8 bases, and 9 bases lay between the germline ends. CDR1 SGHDT and CDR2 YYEEEE come from the germline V gene. The CDR3 runs 13 residues. Participants were aged roughly 18 to 100 years from approximately 23 US areas.

The rearrangement joins TRBV5-6 to TRBJ1-4; the D is unclear. The sequenced sample consisted of PBMCs or T cells enriched from blood (not recorded which). The clonotype originates from a man aged 25 to 45 who had recovered from COVID-19. CDR3 in amino acids: CASSLSGEEKLFF. The CDR3 DNA is TGTGCCAGCAGCTTGTCTGGGGAGGAAAAACTGTTTTTT.